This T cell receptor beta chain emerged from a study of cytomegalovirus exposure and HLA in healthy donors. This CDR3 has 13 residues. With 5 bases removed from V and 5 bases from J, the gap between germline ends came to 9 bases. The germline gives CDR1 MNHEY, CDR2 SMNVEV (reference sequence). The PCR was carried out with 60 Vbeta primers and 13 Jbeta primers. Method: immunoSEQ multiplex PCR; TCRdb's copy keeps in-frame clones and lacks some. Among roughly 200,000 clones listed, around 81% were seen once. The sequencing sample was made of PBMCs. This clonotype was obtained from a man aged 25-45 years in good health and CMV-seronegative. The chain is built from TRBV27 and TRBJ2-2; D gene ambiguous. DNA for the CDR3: TGTGCCAGCAGTCGCCCCGGGACCGGGGAGCTGTTTTTT. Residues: CASSRPGTGELFF.